This TCR beta chain was identified during a study of OX40 agonist ivuxolimab in advanced cancers. Overall study context: Three patients, one with hepatocellular carcinoma and two with cutaneous melanoma, responded partially. The study's findings and limits: Expanded clones tended on average to be more numerous among CD8+ T cells than CD4+.

Samples were taken at baseline and on day 1 of cycles 4 and 7. Regarding this clone: No antigen is known for it.

Per germline, CDR1 SGHTA and CDR2 FQGNSA. The CDR3 sequence is 13 residues long. Trimming left V 6 bases short and J 3 bases short, with 10 bases between. Profiled with immunoSEQ multiplex PCR; TCRdb holds only in-frame clones, not every one. This table has under 45,000 clones, just under 85% appearing once. The V gene is TRBV7-2, the J gene TRBJ2-3, with a possible D match to TRBD2 (5 bases). Sequences were derived from CD4+ or CD8+ T cells sorted from blood, sampled in a trial of the OX40 agonist ivuxolimab. The clonotype was recovered from an adult with an advanced solid tumor such as melanoma, head and neck, liver or kidney cancer. The CDR3 sequence: CASRTGSTDTQYF. DNA for the CDR3: TGTGCCAGCAGGACGGGGAGTACAGATACGCAGTATTTT.